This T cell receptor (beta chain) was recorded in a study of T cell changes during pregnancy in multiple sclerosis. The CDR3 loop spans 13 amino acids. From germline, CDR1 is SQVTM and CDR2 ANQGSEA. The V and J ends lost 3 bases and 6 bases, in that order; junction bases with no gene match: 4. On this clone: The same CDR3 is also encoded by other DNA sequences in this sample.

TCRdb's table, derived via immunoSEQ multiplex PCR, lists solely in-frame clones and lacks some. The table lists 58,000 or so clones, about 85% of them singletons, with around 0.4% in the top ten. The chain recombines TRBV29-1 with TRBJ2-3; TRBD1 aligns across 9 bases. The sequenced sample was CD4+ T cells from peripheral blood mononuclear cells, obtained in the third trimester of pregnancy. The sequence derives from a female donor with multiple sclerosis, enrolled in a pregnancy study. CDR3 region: CSVETGGTDTQYF. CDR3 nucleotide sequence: TGCAGCGTTGAGACAGGGGGTACGGATACGCAGTATTTT.